This T cell receptor (beta chain) was captured in a study of T cells in Graves' hyperthyroidism and ophthalmopathy. Amplification targeted TCR beta CDR3 regions from RNA transcripts. First-round RT-PCR targeting the TCR CDR3 was performed with the HTBI primer set. A single record per CDR3 protein comes from TCRdb applying MiXCR to the multiplex PCR reads. The table has 400,000 to 600,000 distinct CDR3 sequences, roughly a sixth seen once. In its sample, this clonotype was seen a few times. Trimming removed 1 base from V and 0 bases from J, with 19 bases in between. Germline values: CDR1 LGHDT, CDR2 YNNKEL (reference sequence). This CDR3 contains 19 residues.

V gene TRBV3-1 combines with J gene TRBJ2-1; tentatively, D is TRBD1 or TRBD2 (7 bases each). This receptor was identified in a woman younger than 45 with Graves' ophthalmopathy. Sequencing was performed on blood. The CDR3 nucleotides read TGTGCCAGCAGCCAAGGTGCCTTCAGGGGGGGGGACTCCTACAATGAGCAGTTCTTC. Protein sequence: CASSQGAFRGGDSYNEQFF.